This TCR beta chain is drawn from a study of T-cell reconstitution after alpha-beta-depleted transplantation in children. Study results and limitations: When one year had passed after transplant, most T-cell counts and diversity came from newly produced T cells. Approximately two months post-transplant, alpha-beta T cells reportedly originated from several hundred expanded graft clones. In some patients, recipient T cells and intrathymic progenitors surviving conditioning explained high day-60 diversity.

V lost 2 bases and J 4 bases, leaving 6 bases between the germline ends. CDR1 is DFQATT and CDR2 is SNEGSKA in the germline V gene (reference sequence). This CDR3 is 12 amino acids long. Unique molecular identifiers featured in how the TCRbeta library was prepared. TCRdb reprocessed the PCR reads with MiXCR, giving one entry per CDR3 protein. The sample has about 210,000 distinct CDR3 sequences; around a sixth are singletons. Points on this clonotype: Antigen: not known.

This TCR was sampled from a male patient between 2 and 10 years old who had a stem cell transplant for acute lymphoblastic leukemia, so the T cells may come from the graft donor. The rearrangement links TRBV20-1 to TRBJ2-1, with no clear D. Specimen: PBMCs, mostly from graft donor cells, collected 360 days after TCRalphabeta/CD19-depleted stem cell transplant. The CDR3 loop reads CSARTPYNEQFF. The CDR3 coding sequence is TGCAGTGCTAGAACCCCGTACAATGAGCAGTTCTTC.